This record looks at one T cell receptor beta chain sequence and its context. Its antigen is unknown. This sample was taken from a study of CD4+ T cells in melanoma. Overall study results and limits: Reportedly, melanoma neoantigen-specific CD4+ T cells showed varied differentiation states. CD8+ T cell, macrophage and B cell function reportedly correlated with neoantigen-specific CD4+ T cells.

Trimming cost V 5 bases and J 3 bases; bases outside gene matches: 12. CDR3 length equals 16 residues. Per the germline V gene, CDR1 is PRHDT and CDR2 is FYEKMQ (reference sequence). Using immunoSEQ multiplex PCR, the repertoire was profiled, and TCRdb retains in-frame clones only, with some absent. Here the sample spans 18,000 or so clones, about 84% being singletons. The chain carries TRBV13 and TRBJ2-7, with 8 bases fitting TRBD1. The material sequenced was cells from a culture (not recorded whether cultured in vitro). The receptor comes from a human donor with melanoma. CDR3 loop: CASSPGVRTGNYEQYF. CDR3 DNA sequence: TGTGCCAGCAGCCCAGGGGTCAGGACAGGGAACTACGAGCAGTACTTC. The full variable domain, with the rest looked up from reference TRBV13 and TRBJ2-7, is AAGVIQSPRHLIKEKRETATLKCYPIPRHDTVYWYQQGPGQDPQFLISFYEKMQSDKGSIPDRFSAQQFSDYHSELNMSSLELGDSALYFCASSPGVRTGNYEQYFGPGTRLTVT.